These 2 T cell receptor beta chains came from one sample sequenced in a study of neurological immune-mediated disorders (dated by TCRdb to between 2018 and 2020). Library prep was done by 5' RACE. The run used an Illumina HiSeq 2500. The public sequencing data were trimmed at Q25 with fastp and processed into clonotypes with MiXCR by TCRdb, which kept only in-frame beta chains. Each record represents a unique CDR3 protein, reported with the most common genes and DNA among its rows. The sample table contains some 41,000 distinct CDR3 sequences; only one count was recorded for 13% to 15% of them. The ten largest clones add up to about 3.6% of the sample. The source material was CD4+ T cells from blood. The receptor source for this set is a woman in her sixties with HTLV-1-associated myelopathy (HAM/TSP).

This clonotype was seen repeatedly, ten times or more. The V call is TRBV7-3, the J call TRBJ2-5, with 8 bases matching TRBD1. Germline V gene data show CDR1 as SGHTA and CDR2 as FQGTGA. The J segment lost 6 bases and the V segment lost 5 bases, leaving 14 bases of the junction unmatched. CDR3 size: 16 residues. CDR3 coding DNA: TGTGCCAGCAGCGCAACCCCCGCAGGGGGCGGAAAGACCCAGTACTTC. Its protein is CASSATPAGGGKTQYF.

The chain links TRBV7-9 to TRBJ2-7, with D perhaps TRBD1 or TRBD2 (6 bases each). The CDR3 consists of 14 residues. Germline-derived CDR1 and CDR2 are SEHNR and FQNEAQ (reference sequence). Trimming stripped 5 bases from V and 3 bases from J, with 14 bases between. CDR3 sequence (DNA): TGTGCCAGCAGCCCCTCGGGGGACAACTACGAGCAGTACTTC. This sequence encodes CASSPSGDNYEQYF.